This T cell receptor beta chain was obtained from a study of blood T cell repertoires in COVID-19. This table comes from immunoSEQ multiplex PCR, and its TCRdb copy is limited to in-frame clones, with some not included. The table lists approximately 96,000 clones, about 95% of them singletons. CDR1 and CDR2 from the germline V gene are SGHNT and YENEEA. The germline V and J ends were trimmed by 5 bases and 7 bases, with 9 bases remaining between them. The CDR3 loop spans 11 amino acids. The sequence was collected from a human donor with active COVID-19. The donor label of this sample is uncertain. Sequencing was performed on peripheral blood. The chain uses TRBV11-3 and TRBJ2-7; D call uncertain. Here the CDR3 reads CASSAAVEQYF. CDR3 coding DNA: TGTGCCAGCAGCGCCGCGGTTGAGCAGTACTTC.